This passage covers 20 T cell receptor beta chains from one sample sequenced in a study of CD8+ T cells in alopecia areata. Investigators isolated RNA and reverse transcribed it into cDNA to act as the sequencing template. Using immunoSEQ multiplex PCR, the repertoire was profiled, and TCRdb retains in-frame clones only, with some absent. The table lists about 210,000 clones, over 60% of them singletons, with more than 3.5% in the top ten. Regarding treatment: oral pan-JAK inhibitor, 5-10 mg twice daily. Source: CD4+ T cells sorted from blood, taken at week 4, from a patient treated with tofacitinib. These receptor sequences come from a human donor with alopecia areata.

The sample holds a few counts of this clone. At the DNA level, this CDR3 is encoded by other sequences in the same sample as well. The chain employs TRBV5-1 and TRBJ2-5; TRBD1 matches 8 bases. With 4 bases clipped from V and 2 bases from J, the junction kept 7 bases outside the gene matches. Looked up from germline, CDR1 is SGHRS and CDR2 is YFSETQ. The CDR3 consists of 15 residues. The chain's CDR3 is CASSPDRVGQETQYF. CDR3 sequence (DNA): TGCGCCAGCAGCCCGGACAGGGTGGGGCAAGAGACCCAGTACTTC.

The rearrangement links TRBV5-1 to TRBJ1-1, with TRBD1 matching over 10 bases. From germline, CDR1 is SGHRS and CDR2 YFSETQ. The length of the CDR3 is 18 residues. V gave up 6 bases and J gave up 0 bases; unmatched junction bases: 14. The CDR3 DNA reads TGCGCCAGCACCCCCACCCCGGGACAGGGGCTTTTGAACACTGAAGCTTTCTTT. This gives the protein CASTPTPGQGLLNTEAFF.

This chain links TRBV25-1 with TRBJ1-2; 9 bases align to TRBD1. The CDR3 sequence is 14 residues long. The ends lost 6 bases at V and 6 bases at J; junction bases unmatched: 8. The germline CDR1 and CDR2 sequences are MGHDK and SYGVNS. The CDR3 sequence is CASSPRDRANGYTF. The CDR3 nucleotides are TGTGCCAGCAGCCCTCGGGACAGGGCTAATGGCTACACCTTC.

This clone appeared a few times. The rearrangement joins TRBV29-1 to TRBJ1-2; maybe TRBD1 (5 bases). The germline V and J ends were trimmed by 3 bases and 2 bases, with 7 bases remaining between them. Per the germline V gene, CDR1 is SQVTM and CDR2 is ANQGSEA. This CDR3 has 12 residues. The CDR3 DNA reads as TGCAGCGTTGAGTGGGACAACTATGGCTACACCTTC. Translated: CSVEWDNYGYTF.

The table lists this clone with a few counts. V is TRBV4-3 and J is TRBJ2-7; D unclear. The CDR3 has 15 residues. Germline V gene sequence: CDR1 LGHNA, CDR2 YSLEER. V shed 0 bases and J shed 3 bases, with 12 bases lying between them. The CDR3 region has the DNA TGCGCCAGCAGCCAAGAATTTGGGCCCAGCTACGAGCAGTACTTC. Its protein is CASSQEFGPSYEQYF.

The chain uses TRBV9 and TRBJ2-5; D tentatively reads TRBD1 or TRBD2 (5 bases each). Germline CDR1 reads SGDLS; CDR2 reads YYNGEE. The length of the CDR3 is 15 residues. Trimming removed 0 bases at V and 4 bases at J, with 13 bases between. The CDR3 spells CASSVVPGGGETQYF. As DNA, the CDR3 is TGTGCCAGCAGCGTAGTACCGGGTGGGGGAGAGACCCAGTACTTC. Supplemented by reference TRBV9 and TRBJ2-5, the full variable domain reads DSGVTQTPKHLITATGQRVTLRCSPRSGDLSVYWYQQSLDQGLQFLIQYYNGEERAKGNILERFSAQQFPDLHSELNLSSLELGDSALYFCASSVVPGGGETQYFGPGTRLLVL.

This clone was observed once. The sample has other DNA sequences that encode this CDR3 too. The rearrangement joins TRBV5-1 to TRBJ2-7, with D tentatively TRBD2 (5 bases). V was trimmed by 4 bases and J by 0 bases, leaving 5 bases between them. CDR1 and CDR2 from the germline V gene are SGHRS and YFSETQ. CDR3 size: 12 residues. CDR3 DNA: TGCGCCAGCAGCGGGAGCTCCTACGAGCAGTACTTC. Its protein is CASSGSSYEQYF.

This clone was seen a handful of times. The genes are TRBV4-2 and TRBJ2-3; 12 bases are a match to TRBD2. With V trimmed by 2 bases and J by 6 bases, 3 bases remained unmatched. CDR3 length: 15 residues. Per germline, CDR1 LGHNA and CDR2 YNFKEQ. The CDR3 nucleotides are TGTGCCAGCAGCCAACAGGGACTAGCGGGCGATACGCAGTATTTT. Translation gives CASSQQGLAGDTQYF.

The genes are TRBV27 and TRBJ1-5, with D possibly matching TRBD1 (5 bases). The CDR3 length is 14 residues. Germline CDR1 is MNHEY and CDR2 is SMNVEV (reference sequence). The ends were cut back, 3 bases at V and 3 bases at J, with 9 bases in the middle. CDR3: CASSFAGNNQPQHF. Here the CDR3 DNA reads TGTGCCAGCAGTTTTGCAGGGAACAATCAGCCCCAGCATTTT.

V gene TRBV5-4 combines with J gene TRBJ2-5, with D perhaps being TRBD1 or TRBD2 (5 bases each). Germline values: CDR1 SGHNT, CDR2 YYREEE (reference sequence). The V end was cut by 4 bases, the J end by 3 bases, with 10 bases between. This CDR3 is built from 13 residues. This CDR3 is CASSPGPKETQYF. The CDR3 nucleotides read TGTGCCAGCAGCCCGGGACCCAAAGAGACCCAGTACTTC.

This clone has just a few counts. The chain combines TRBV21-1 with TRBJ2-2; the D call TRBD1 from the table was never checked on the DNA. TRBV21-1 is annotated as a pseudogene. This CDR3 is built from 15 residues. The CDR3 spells CASINSGTPTGELFF. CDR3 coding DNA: TGTGCCAGCATCAATTCCGGGACACCCACCGGGGAGCTGTTTTTT.

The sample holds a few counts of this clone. CDR3 region: CAWSYRDSYNSPLHF. In nucleotides, the CDR3 is TGTGCCTGGAGTTACCGGGATTCCTATAATTCACCCCTCCACTTT. The V and J genes are TRBV30 and TRBJ1-6; no clear D. V lost 2 bases, J lost 1 base, and 9 bases lay in between. Germline V gene data show CDR1 as GTSNPN and CDR2 as SVGIG (reference sequence). The CDR3 loop spans 15 amino acids.

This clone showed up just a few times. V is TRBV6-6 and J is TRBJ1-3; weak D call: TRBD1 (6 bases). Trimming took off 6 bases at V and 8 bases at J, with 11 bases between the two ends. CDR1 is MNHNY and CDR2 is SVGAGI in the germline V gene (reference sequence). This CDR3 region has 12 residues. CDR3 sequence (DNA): TGTGCCAGCAGCCTCCCAGGGGACACCATATATTTT. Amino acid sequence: CASSLPGDTIYF.

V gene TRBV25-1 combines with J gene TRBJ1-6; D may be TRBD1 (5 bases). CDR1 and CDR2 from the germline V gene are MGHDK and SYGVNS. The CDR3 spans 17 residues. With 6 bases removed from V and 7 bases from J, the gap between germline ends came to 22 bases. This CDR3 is CASSELGGGRGNSPLHF. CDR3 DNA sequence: TGTGCCAGCAGCGAACTGGGGGGTGGTCGTGGGAATTCACCCCTCCACTTT.

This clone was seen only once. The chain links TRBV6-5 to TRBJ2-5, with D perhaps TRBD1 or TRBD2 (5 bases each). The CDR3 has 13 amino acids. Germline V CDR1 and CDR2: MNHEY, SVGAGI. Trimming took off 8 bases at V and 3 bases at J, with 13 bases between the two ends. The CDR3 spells CASSGGPEETQYF. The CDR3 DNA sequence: TGTGCCAGCTCTGGGGGACCAGAAGAGACCCAGTACTTC.

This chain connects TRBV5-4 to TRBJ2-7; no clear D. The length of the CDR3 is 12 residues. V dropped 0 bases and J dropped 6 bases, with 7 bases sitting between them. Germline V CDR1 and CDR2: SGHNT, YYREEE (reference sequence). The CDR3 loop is CASSLANLEQYF. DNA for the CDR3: TGTGCCAGCAGCTTGGCCAATCTCGAGCAGTACTTC.

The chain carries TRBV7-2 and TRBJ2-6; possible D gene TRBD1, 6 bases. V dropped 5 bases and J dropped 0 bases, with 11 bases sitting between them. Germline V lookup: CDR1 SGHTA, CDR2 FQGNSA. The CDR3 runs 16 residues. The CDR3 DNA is TGTGCCAGCAGCCCGGACAGTGACTCTGGGGCCAACGTCCTGACTTTC. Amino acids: CASSPDSDSGANVLTF.

The CDR3 spells CASSQGTGALPLQETQYF. The CDR3 bases are TGCGCCAGCAGCCAAGGGACAGGGGCCCTTCCGCTCCAAGAGACCCAGTACTTC. J is TRBJ2-5 and V is TRBV4-3; TRBD1 matches at 9 bases. The CDR3 extends over 18 amino acids. Germline V gene data show CDR1 as LGHNA and CDR2 as YSLEER. V dropped 1 base and J dropped 1; count of bases not matched to a gene: 10.

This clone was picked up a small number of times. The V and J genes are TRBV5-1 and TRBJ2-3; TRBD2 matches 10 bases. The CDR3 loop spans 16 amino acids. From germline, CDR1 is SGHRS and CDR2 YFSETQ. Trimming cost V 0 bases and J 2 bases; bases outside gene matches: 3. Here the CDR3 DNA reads TGCGCCAGCAGCTTGGGGACTAGCGGCGTCACAGATACGCAGTATTTT. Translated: CASSLGTSGVTDTQYF.

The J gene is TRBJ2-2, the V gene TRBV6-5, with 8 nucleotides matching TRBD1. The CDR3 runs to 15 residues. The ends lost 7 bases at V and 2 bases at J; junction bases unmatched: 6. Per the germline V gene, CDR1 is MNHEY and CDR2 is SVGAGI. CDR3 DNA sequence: TGTGCCAGCAATCCCCAGGGGGCAAACACCGGGGAGCTGTTTTTT. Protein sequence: CASNPQGANTGELFF.